Listed below are T cell receptor beta chains from one sample, sequenced in a study of beta chain features in type 1 diabetes. Here immunoSEQ multiplex PCR was the method, and the copy in TCRdb shows in-frame clones only, minus some. The sample holds some 220,000 clones, about a tenth seen once. Source material: central memory CD4+ T cells from blood. These receptors all come from a man aged 18 to 29 in good health. The CDR3 runs from the conserved cysteine through the conserved F or W. The D gene is left open where the match is weak. Part of the rows lack a size; the others show once, few, many or a class for expanded clones.

TRBV5-1	TRBJ2-5	many	TRBD2	CASSLLAGGQETQYF	TGCGCCAGCAGCTTACTAGCGGGAGGACAAGAGACCCAGTACTTC
TRBV30	TRBJ2-2	few	.	CAWSSDPDTGELFF	TGTGCCTGGAGTTCGGACCCCGACACCGGGGAGCTGTTTTTT
TRBV6-6	TRBJ1-5	few	.	CASSYSGDQPQHF	TGTGCCAGCAGTTACTCGGGAGATCAGCCCCAGCATTTT
TRBV6-6	TRBJ1-1	.	.	CASIQGDTEAFF	TGTGCCAGCATCCAGGGAGACACTGAAGCTTTCTTT
TRBV9	TRBJ1-1	.	.	CASSGTDTEAFF	TGTGCCAGCAGCGGGACCGACACTGAAGCTTTCTTT
TRBV11-2	TRBJ2-3	few	TRBD2	CASSRSGTDGDTQYF	TGTGCCAGCAGTCGTAGCGGGACGGACGGAGATACGCAGTATTTT
TRBV7-2	TRBJ1-2	.	.	CASSWPIVGGYTF	TGTGCCAGCAGCTGGCCAATCGTAGGTGGCTACACCTTC
TRBV7-9	TRBJ2-3	few	.	CASSLPGSSTDTQYF	TGTGCCAGCAGCTTACCTGGATCGAGCACAGATACGCAGTATTTT
TRBV29-1	TRBJ2-5	many	.	CSVSLGHAGETQYF	TGCAGCGTCTCACTGGGACATGCGGGAGAGACCCAGTACTTC
TRBV2	TRBJ2-3	.	TRBD2	CASSDLASGGADTQYF	TGTGCCAGCAGTGACTTGGCTAGCGGGGGTGCAGATACGCAGTATTTT